The clone carrying this T cell receptor beta chain occurred many times. TCRdb re-called the PCR reads with MiXCR. The sample lists tens of thousands of clones, about 10% occurring once. This sample was included in a study of metastatic and nonmetastatic thyroid tumors. Turning to the study itself: Thyroid patients, malignant and benign, had repertoires compared across blood and tumor or nodule tissue.

Germline V CDR1 and CDR2: DFQATT, SNEGSKA (reference sequence). The CDR3 runs to 15 residues. The ends lost 6 bases at V and 1 base at J; junction bases unmatched: 9. Thyroid surgery was performed in patients who had received no treatment beforehand. This sequence joins TRBV20-1 and TRBJ2-7, with TRBD1 matching 10 bases. Sequences were obtained from blood. The sequence derives from a female donor with papillary thyroid cancer or a benign thyroid nodule (not recorded which). Some clones in this sample may be carry-over from other donors' samples. CDR3 nucleotides: TGCAGTGCCGAAGGGTGGGACAGGGGATCCTACGAGCAGTACTTC. Residues: CSAEGWDRGSYEQYF.